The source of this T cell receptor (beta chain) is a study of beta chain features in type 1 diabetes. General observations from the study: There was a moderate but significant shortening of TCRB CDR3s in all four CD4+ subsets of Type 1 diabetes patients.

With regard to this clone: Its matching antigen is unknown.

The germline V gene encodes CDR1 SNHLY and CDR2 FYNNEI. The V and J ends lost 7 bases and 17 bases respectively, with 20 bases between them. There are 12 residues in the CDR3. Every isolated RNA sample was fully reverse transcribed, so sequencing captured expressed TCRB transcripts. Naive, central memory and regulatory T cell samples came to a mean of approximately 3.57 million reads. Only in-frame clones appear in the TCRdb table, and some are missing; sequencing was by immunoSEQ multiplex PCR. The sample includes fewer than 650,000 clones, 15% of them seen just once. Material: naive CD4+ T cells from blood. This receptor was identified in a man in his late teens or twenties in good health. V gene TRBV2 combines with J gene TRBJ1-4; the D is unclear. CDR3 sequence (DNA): TGTGCCAGCACCCTCGCAACGGGATCAGTATTTTTT. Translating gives CASTLATGSVFF.